These 14 T cell receptor beta chains originate from one sample sequenced in a study of Graves' ophthalmopathy and Graves' hyperthyroidism. CDR3 regions of TCR beta were amplified from RNA transcripts. Second-round multiplex PCR came after first-round RT-PCR with HTBI primers. A single record per CDR3 protein comes from TCRdb applying MiXCR to the multiplex PCR reads. The table shows some 520,000 distinct CDR3 sequences, with under 15% occurring only once. The specimen was blood. The receptors come from a woman in her 30s with Graves' ophthalmopathy.

The table lists this clonotype with many counts. This chain uses TRBV12-3 or TRBV12-4 with TRBJ2-7; TRBD1 matches 10 bases. This CDR3 spans 13 amino acids. Germline trimming cut 5 bases from V and 6 bases from J; bases unmatched to any gene: 4. CDR3 residues: CASSRQGALEQYF. Here the CDR3 DNA reads TGTGCCAGCAGTCGACAGGGGGCCCTCGAGCAGTACTTC.

The chain joins TRBV6-1 to TRBJ1-1; D remains ambiguous. The CDR3 loop spans 14 amino acids. Germline V lookup: CDR1 MNHNS, CDR2 SASEGT. The V end was cut by 8 bases, the J end by 1 base, with 14 bases between. DNA for the CDR3: TGTGCCAGCGGACCCCTCCGAGGGAACACTGAAGCTTTCTTT. It specifies CASGPLRGNTEAFF.

The rearrangement links TRBV11-2 to TRBJ2-6; D is perhaps TRBD1 or TRBD2 (5 bases each). The CDR3 loop spans 18 amino acids. The V gene's germline CDR1 is SGHAT and CDR2 FQNNGV. The ends were cut back, 5 bases at V and 0 bases at J, with 17 bases in the middle. The CDR3 sequence is CASSGLRAPLSGANVLTF. CDR3 coding DNA: TGTGCCAGCAGCGGACTCAGGGCGCCACTCTCTGGGGCCAACGTCCTGACTTTC.

The chain recombines TRBV20-1 with TRBJ1-2; tentatively, D is TRBD1 (6 bases). V gave up 6 bases and J gave up 5 bases, with 16 bases separating them. Germline V gene lookup returns CDR1 DFQATT and CDR2 SNEGSKA (reference sequence). This CDR3 spans 13 amino acids. CDR3: CSATGDISYGYTF. In DNA form, the CDR3 reads TGCAGTGCGACTGGGGACATAAGTTATGGCTACACCTTC.

Concerning this clonotype: This may come from a read error, since a much larger clone is one base off. This chain connects TRBV28 to TRBJ2-4; perhaps TRBD2 as D (5 bases). The CDR3 is made up of 15 amino acids. Germline values: CDR1 MDHEN, CDR2 SYDVKM. CDR3 sequence: CASSSAALAKNIKYF. As DNA, the CDR3 is TGTGCCAGCAGTTCGGCAGCTCTAGCCAAAAACATTAAGTACTTC.

With respect to this clonotype: A read error is possible here, since a much larger clone lies one base away. The chain joins TRBV2 to TRBJ1-1, with D uncertain. This CDR3 has 12 residues. CDR1 and CDR2 from the germline V gene are SNHLY and FYNNEI. V lost 0 bases to trimming and J lost 9 bases, with 8 bases between them. In DNA form, the CDR3 reads TGTGCCAGCAGTGAAGCGCCCCTCAAAGCTTTCTTT. Amino acids: CASSEAPLKAFF.

This clonotype has a count of ten or more. This chain uses TRBV4-1 with TRBJ1-5; TRBD1 matches 7 bases. From germline, CDR1 is MGHRA and CDR2 YSYEKL. The CDR3 sequence is 15 residues long. Germline trimming cut 1 base from V and 4 bases from J; bases unmatched to any gene: 4. CDR3 DNA: TGCGCCAGCAGCCAAGTGGGCAGGGGGAATCAGCCCCAGCATTTT. Translated, it gives CASSQVGRGNQPQHF.

This clonotype was picked up many times. The chain recombines TRBV13 with TRBJ1-2; a possible D gene is TRBD1 (6 bases). This CDR3 comprises 13 residues. V lost 8 bases and J lost 4, with 14 bases in between. Germline V lookup: CDR1 PRHDT, CDR2 FYEKMQ (reference sequence). The CDR3: CASEPRGSYGYTF. The CDR3 DNA is TGTGCCAGCGAACCCAGGGGAAGCTATGGCTACACCTTC.

This clonotype was detected many times. J is TRBJ2-5 and V is TRBV28; the match to TRBD1 covers 8 bases. Germline V gene sequence: CDR1 MDHEN, CDR2 SYDVKM. The CDR3 runs 14 residues. V dropped 10 bases and J dropped 2; count of bases not matched to a gene: 9. For the CDR3, the DNA is TGTGCCACCAACAAAGGGACAGGACAAGAGACCCAGTACTTC. It specifies CATNKGTGQETQYF.

This clonotype was observed many times. The chain links TRBV20-1 to TRBJ2-5; D is uncertain. The V and J ends lost 4 bases and 0 bases respectively, with 12 bases between them. CDR3 length: 14 residues. Germline CDR1 DFQATT, CDR2 SNEGSKA (reference sequence). As DNA, the CDR3 is TGCAGTGCTATGTATGTTACATACCAAGAGACCCAGTACTTC. As protein: CSAMYVTYQETQYF.

This clonotype has ten or more counts. The chain links TRBV7-2 to TRBJ2-7, with a possible D match to TRBD1 (6 bases). Deletions cut 4 bases from V and 2 bases from J, with 9 bases between. Germline assignment: CDR1 SGHTA and CDR2 FQGNSA. This CDR3 comprises 13 residues. CDR3 sequence reads: CASSSRDTYEQYF. The CDR3 nucleotides are TGTGCCAGCAGCTCCCGGGACACCTACGAGCAGTACTTC.

CDR3 bases: TGTGCCAGCAGCCCTCAGGGTAGGAGTTACGAGCAGTACTTC. This encodes CASSPQGRSYEQYF. The chain joins TRBV13 to TRBJ2-7; D might be TRBD1 (5 bases). Per germline, CDR1 PRHDT and CDR2 FYEKMQ (reference sequence). This CDR3 has 14 amino acids. Trimming shortened V by 5 bases and J by 4 bases, and 15 bases separated the two germline ends.

This clonotype showed up many times. This chain links TRBV6-5 with TRBJ2-5; D is undetermined. Between the trimmed V and J ends, which lost 0 bases and 1 base, there was a span of 12 bases. There are 16 residues in the CDR3. Germline-derived CDR1 and CDR2 are MNHEY and SVGAGI. As DNA, the CDR3 is TGTGCCAGCAGTTACTCGAACGGTCCCAGCCAAGAGACCCAGTACTTC. It specifies CASSYSNGPSQETQYF.

Ten or more counts support this clonotype. The rearrangement uses TRBV5-1 and TRBJ2-7; 7 bases align to TRBD1. Per the germline V gene, CDR1 is SGHRS and CDR2 is YFSETQ. The ends lost 2 bases at V and 4 bases at J; junction bases unmatched: 6. The CDR3 consists of 14 residues. CDR3 sequence: CASSFRQGLYEQYF. The DNA for the CDR3 is TGCGCCAGCAGCTTCCGACAGGGTTTGTACGAGCAGTACTTC.